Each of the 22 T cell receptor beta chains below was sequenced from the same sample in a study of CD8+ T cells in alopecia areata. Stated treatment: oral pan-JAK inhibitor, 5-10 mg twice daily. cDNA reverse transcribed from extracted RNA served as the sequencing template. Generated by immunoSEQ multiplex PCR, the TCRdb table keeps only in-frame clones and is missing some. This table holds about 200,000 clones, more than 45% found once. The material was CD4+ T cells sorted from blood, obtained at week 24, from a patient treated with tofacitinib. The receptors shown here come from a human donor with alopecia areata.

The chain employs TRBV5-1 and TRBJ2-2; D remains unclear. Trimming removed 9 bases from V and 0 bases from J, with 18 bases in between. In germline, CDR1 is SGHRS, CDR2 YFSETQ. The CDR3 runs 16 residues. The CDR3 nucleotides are TGCGCCACCCGTTCGGGTGACTTCGCGAACACCGGGGAGCTGTTTTTT. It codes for CATRSGDFANTGELFF.

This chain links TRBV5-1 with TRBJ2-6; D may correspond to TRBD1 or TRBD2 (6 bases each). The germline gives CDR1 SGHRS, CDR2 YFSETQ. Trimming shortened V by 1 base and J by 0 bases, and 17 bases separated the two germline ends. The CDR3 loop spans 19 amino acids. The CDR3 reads CASSLYTAGQPSGANVLTF. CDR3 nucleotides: TGCGCCAGCAGCTTGTACACCGCGGGACAACCCTCTGGGGCCAACGTCCTGACTTTC.

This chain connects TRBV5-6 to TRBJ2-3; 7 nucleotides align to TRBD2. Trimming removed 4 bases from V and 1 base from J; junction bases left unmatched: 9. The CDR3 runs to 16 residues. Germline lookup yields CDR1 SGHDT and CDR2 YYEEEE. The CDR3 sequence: CASSDLRAGGTDTQYF. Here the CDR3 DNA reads TGTGCCAGCAGCGATCTTAGGGCGGGAGGCACAGATACGCAGTATTTT.

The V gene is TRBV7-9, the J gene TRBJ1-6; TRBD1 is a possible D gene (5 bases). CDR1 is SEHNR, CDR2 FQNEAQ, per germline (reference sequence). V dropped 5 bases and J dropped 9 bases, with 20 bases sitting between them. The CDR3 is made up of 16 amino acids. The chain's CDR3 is CASSQTMGPNPSPLHF. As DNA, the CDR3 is TGTGCCAGCAGCCAAACGATGGGACCTAACCCTTCACCCCTCCACTTT.

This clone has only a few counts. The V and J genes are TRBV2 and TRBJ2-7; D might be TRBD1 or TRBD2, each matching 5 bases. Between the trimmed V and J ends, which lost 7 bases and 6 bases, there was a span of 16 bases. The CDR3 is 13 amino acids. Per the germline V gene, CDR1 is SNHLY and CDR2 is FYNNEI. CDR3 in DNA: TGTGCCAGCAATCCGGGACGGGAAGGCGAGCAGTACTTC. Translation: CASNPGREGEQYF.

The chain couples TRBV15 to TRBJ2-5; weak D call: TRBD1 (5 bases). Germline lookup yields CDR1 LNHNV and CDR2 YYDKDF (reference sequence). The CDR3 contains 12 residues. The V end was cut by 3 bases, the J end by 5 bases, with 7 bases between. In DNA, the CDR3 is TGTGCCACCAGCAGGAAGGGGGAGACCCAGTACTTC. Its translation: CATSRKGETQYF.

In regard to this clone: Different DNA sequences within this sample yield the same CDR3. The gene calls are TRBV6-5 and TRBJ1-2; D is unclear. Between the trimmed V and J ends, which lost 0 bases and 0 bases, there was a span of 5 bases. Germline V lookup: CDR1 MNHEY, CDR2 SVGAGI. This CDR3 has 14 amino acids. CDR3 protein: CASSYSTTNYGYTF. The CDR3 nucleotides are TGTGCCAGCAGTTACTCGACAACTAACTATGGCTACACCTTC.

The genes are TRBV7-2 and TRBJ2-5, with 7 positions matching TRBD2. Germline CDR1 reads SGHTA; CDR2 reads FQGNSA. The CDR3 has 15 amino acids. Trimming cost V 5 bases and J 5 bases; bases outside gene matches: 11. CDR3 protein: CASSLSGLDRETQYF. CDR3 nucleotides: TGTGCCAGCAGCCTAAGCGGACTAGACCGGGAGACCCAGTACTTC.

The CDR3 nucleotides are TGTGCCAGTAACATCCAGGGCGGAGTCTATGGCTACACCTTC. Amino acids: CASNIQGGVYGYTF. The genes are TRBV27 and TRBJ1-2, with D tentatively TRBD1 (5 bases). The germline gives CDR1 MNHEY, CDR2 SMNVEV (reference sequence). The CDR3 consists of 14 residues. The V end was cut by 9 bases, the J end by 4 bases, with 18 bases between.

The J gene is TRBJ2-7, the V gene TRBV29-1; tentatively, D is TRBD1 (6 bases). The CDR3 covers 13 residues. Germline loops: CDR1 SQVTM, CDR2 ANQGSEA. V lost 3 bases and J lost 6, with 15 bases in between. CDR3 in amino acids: CSVETLGAREQYF. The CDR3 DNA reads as TGCAGCGTTGAGACTCTGGGGGCGCGCGAGCAGTACTTC.

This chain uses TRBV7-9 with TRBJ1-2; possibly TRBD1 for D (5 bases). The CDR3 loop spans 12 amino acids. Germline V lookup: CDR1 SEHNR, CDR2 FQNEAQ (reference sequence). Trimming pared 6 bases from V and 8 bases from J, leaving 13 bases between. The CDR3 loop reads CASRGTGAGYTF. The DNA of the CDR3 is TGTGCCAGCAGAGGGACGGGCGCGGGCTACACCTTC.

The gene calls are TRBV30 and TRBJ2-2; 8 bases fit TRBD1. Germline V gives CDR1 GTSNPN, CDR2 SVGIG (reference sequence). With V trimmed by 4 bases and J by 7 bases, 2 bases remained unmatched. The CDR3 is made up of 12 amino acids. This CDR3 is CAWNRGDGELFF. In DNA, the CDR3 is TGTGCCTGGAACAGGGGGGACGGGGAGCTGTTTTTT.

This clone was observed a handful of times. CDR3 in amino acids: CASSTMTGNTGEQYF. CDR3 coding DNA: TGTGCCAGCAGCACGATGACAGGGAATACAGGCGAGCAGTACTTC. The V call is TRBV11-2, the J call TRBJ2-7; 7 bases are shared with TRBD1. From germline, CDR1 is SGHAT and CDR2 FQNNGV. The CDR3 loop spans 15 amino acids. The V segment lost 5 bases and the J segment 6 bases; nucleotides outside the gene matches: 13.

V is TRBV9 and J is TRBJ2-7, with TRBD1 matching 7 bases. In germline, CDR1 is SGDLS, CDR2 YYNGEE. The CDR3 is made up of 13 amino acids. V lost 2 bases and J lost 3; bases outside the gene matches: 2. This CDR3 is CASSVRQGYEQYF. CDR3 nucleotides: TGTGCCAGCAGCGTCAGACAGGGCTACGAGCAGTACTTC.

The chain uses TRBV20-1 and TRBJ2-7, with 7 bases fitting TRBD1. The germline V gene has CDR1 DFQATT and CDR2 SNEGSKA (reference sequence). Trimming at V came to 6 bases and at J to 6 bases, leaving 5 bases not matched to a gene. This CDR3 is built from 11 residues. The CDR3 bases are TGCAGTGCAAACCGGGACAGCGAGCAGTACTTC. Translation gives CSANRDSEQYF.

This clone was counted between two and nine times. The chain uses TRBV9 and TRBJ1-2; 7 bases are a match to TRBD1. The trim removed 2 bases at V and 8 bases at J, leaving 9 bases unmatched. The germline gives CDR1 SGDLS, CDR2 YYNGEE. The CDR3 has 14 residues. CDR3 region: CASSVGTAKVGYTF. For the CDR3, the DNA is TGTGCCAGCAGCGTTGGGACAGCCAAGGTGGGCTACACCTTC. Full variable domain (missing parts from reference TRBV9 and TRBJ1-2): DSGVTQTPKHLITATGQRVTLRCSPRSGDLSVYWYQQSLDQGLQFLIQYYNGEERAKGNILERFSAQQFPDLHSELNLSSLELGDSALYFCASSVGTAKVGYTFGSGTRLTVV.

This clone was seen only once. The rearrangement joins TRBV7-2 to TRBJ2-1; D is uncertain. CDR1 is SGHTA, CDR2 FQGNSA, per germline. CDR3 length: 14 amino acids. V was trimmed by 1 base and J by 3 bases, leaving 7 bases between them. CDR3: CASSLDPSYNEQFF. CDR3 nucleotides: TGTGCCAGCAGCTTAGACCCTAGCTACAATGAGCAGTTCTTC.

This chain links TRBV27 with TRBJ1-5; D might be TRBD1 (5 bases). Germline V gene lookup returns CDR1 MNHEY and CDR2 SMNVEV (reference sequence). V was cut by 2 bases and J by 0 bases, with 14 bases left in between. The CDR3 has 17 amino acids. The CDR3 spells CASSLEWGSSSNQPQHF. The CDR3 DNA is TGTGCCAGCAGTTTAGAATGGGGCAGCTCTAGCAATCAGCCCCAGCATTTT.

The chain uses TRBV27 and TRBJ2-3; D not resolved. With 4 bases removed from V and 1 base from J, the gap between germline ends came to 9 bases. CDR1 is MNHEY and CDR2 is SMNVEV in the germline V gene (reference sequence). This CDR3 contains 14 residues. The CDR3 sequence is CASSSKDRTDTQYF. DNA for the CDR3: TGTGCCAGCAGTTCAAAAGACCGCACAGATACGCAGTATTTT.

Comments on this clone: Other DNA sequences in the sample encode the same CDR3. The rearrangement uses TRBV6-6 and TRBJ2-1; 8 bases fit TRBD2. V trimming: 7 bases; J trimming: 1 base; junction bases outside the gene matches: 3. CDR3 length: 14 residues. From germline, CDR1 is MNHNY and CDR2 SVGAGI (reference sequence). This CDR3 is CASKAGESYNEQFF. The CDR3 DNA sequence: TGTGCCAGCAAAGCGGGAGAATCCTACAATGAGCAGTTCTTC.

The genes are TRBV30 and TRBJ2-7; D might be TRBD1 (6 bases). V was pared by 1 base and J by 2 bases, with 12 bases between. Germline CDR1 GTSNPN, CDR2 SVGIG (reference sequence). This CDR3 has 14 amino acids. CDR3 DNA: TGTGCCTGGAGTGAAGGGGGTAGAACCTACGAGCAGTACTTC. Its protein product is CAWSEGGRTYEQYF.

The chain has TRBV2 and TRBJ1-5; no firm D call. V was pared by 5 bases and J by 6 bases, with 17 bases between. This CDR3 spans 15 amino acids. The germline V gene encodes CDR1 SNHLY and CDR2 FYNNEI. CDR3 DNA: TGTGCCAGCAGTCCACAAGAACCGGGTCCTCAGCCCCAGCATTTT. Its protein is CASSPQEPGPQPQHF.